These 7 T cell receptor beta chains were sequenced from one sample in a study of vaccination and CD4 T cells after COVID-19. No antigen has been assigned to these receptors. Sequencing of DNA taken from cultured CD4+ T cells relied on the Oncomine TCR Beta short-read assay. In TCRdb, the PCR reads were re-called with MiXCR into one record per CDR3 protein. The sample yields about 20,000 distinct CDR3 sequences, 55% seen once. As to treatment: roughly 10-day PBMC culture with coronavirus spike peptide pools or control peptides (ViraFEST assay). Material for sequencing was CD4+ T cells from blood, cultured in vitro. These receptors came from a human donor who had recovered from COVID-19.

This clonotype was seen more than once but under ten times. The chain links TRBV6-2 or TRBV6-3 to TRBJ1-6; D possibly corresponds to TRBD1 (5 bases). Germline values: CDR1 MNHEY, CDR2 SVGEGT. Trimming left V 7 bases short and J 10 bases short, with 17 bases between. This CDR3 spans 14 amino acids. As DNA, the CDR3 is TGTGCCAGCACCGACGGGGGGAGCAAATCACCCCTCCACTTT. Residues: CASTDGGSKSPLHF.

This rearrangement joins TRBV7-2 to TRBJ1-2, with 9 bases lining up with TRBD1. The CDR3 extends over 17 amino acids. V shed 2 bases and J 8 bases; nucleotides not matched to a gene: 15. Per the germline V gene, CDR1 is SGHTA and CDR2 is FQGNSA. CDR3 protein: CASSLRTRTGDHLGYTF. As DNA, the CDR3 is TGTGCCAGCAGCTTAAGAACGCGGACAGGGGACCACTTAGGCTACACCTTC. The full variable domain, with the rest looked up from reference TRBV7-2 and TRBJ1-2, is GAGVSQSPSNKVTEKGKDVELRCDPISGHTALYWYRQSLGQGLEFLIYFQGNSAPDKSGLPSDRFSAERTGGSVSTLTIQRTQQEDSAVYLCASSLRTRTGDHLGYTFGSGTRLTVV.

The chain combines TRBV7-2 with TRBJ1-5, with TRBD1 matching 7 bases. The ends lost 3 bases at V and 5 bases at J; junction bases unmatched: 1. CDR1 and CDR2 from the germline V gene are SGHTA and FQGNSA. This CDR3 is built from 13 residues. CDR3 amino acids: CASSFTGDQPQHF. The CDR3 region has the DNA TGTGCCAGCAGCTTCACAGGGGATCAGCCCCAGCATTTT.

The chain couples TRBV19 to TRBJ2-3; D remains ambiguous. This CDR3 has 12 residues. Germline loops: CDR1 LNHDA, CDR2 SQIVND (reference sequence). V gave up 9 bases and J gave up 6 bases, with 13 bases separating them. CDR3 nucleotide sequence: TGTGCCAGCTCCGGACGAACCGATACGCAGTATTTT. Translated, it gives CASSGRTDTQYF.

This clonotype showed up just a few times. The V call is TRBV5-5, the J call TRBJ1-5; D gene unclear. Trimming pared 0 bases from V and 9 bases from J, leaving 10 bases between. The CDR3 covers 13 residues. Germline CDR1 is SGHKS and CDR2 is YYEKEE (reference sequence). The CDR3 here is CASSLAGILPQHF. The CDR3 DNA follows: TGTGCCAGCAGCTTGGCCGGTATCCTGCCCCAGCATTTT.

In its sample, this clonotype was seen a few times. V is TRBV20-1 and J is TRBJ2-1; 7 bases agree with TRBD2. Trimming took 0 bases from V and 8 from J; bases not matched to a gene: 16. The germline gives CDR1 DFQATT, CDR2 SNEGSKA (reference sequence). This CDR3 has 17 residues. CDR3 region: CSAREGLRGRLWDEQFF. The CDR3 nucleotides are TGCAGTGCTAGAGAGGGGCTTCGCGGGAGACTGTGGGATGAGCAGTTCTTC.

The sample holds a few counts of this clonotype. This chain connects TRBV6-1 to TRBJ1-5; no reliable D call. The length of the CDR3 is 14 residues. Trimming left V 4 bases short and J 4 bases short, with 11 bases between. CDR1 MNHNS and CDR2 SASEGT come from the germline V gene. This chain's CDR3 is CASSGRQQNQPQHF. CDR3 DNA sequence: TGTGCCAGCAGTGGTAGGCAGCAGAATCAGCCCCAGCATTTT.